One sample yielded the 23 T cell receptor beta chains listed below, sequenced in a study of regulatory T cells in long-lasting Graves disease (dated by TCRdb to 2020 to 2022). The time point label for this specimen denotes: newly diagnosed GD, antithyroid drugs for less than 3 months. For both TCR sequencing and RNA sequencing, RNA was extracted from PBMCs in TRIzol. Library preparation was by multiplex PCR. Instrument on record: Illumina HiSeq 4000. To build TCR beta libraries, CDR3 regions were amplified by Arm-PCR using iRepertoire HTBI primers. TCRdb redid the processing of the public reads, applying fastp at Q25 and MiXCR, and retained in-frame beta chains. When rows share a CDR3 protein, they turn into one entry using the most common DNA and genes. Here the sample has hundreds of thousands of distinct CDR3 sequences; over 15% occur a single time. The top ten constitute 30% of the sample. The same data also contributed to another study, on T cells in Graves' hyperthyroidism and ophthalmopathy.

The source material was peripheral blood mononuclear cells (PBMCs), sampled at new diagnosis, from a patient treated with antithyroid drugs. Every receptor here comes from a middle-aged man with Graves disease. Donor details come from another sample of the same person, matched by shared clones.

In this sample, this clonotype turned up many times. The chain recombines TRBV11-2 with TRBJ2-2, with D hard to call. The V end was cut by 7 bases, the J end by 6 bases, with 15 bases between. CDR3 length: 14 amino acids. Looked up from germline, CDR1 is SGHAT and CDR2 is FQNNGV. The CDR3 loop is CASTISVSAGELFF. The CDR3 DNA sequence: TGTGCCAGCACCATCAGTGTCTCGGCCGGGGAGCTGTTTTTT.

In its sample, this clonotype was seen many times. The CDR3 coding sequence is TGTGCCAGCAGCGAGAAGACCGTGAATGAAGCTTTCTTT. Its protein is CASSEKTVNEAFF. The chain employs TRBV2 and TRBJ1-1; D not resolved. Looked up from germline, CDR1 is SNHLY and CDR2 is FYNNEI. This CDR3 is 13 amino acids long. V dropped 6 bases and J dropped 7 bases, with 15 bases sitting between them. The variable domain in full, with the rest retrieved from reference TRBV2 and TRBJ1-1, is EPEVTQTPSHQVTQMGQEVILRCVPISNHLYFYWYRQILGQKVEFLVSFYNNEISEKSEIFDDQFSVERPDGSNFTLKIRSTKLEDSAMYFCASSEKTVNEAFFGQGTRLTVV.

This clonotype was observed a few times. The genes are TRBV3-1 and TRBJ2-1; D uncertain. In germline, CDR1 is LGHDT, CDR2 YNNKEL (reference sequence). The CDR3 extends over 13 amino acids. V was clipped by 2 bases and J by 5 bases, with 7 bases between them. CDR3 in DNA: TGTGCCAGCAGCCAAACACTAAACAATGAGCAGTTCTTC. Its translation: CASSQTLNNEQFF.

The V and J genes are TRBV10-3 and TRBJ1-1; possibly TRBD1 for D (5 bases). V dropped 8 bases and J dropped 4 bases, with 14 bases sitting between them. This CDR3 is 13 amino acids long. Per the germline V gene, CDR1 is ENHRY and CDR2 is SYGVKD. CDR3 in DNA: TGTGCCATCGGCGGCAGGGAGGTCACTGAAGCTTTCTTT. Translating gives CAIGGREVTEAFF.

This clonotype was recorded at least ten times. This sequence joins TRBV7-9 and TRBJ1-1; a weak D match, TRBD1 (5 bases). V shed 10 bases and J shed 0 bases, with 12 bases lying between them. Per germline, CDR1 SEHNR and CDR2 FQNEAQ (reference sequence). This CDR3 spans 13 amino acids. The CDR3 DNA reads as TGTGCCACCCATCTGGACATGAACACTGAAGCTTTCTTT. Protein sequence: CATHLDMNTEAFF.

This clonotype was counted at least ten times. The rearrangement links TRBV28 to TRBJ2-2; unclear D gene. CDR1 is MDHEN and CDR2 is SYDVKM in the germline V gene. This CDR3 spans 18 amino acids. V lost 1 base and J lost 1, with 16 bases in between. The CDR3 DNA follows: TGTGCCAGCAGTTTATTTACCTTGGGTACACTGAACACCGGGGAGCTGTTTTTT. Its translation: CASSLFTLGTLNTGELFF. Looking up the rest from reference TRBV28 and TRBJ2-2 gives the full variable domain: DVKVTQSSRYLVKRTGEKVFLECVQDMDHENMFWYRQDPGLGLRLIYFSYDVKMKEKGDIPEGYSVSREKKERFSLILESASTNQTSMYLCASSLFTLGTLNTGELFFGEGSRLTVL.

This clonotype has at least ten counts. The V call is TRBV28, the J call TRBJ1-1, with D unresolved. CDR1 and CDR2 (germline): MDHEN, SYDVKM. This CDR3 is built from 13 residues. The germline V and J ends were trimmed by 3 bases and 4 bases, with 9 bases remaining between them. The CDR3 here is CASSLATLTEAFF. The DNA for the CDR3 is TGTGCCAGCAGTTTGGCCACCCTCACTGAAGCTTTCTTT.

In this sample, this clonotype turned up many times. The chain uses TRBV5-5 and TRBJ2-7; either TRBD1 or TRBD2 may fit D (6 bases each). V shed 3 bases and J shed 6 bases, with 13 bases lying between them. The germline gives CDR1 SGHKS, CDR2 YYEKEE (reference sequence). CDR3 length: 13 residues. This CDR3 reads CASSWTAGSEQYF. The CDR3 DNA follows: TGTGCCAGCAGCTGGACAGCGGGCAGCGAGCAGTACTTC.

This clonotype was counted ten times or more. J is TRBJ2-7 and V is TRBV28; the D is unclear. The CDR3 consists of 16 residues. Germline V gene sequence: CDR1 MDHEN, CDR2 SYDVKM. V lost 5 bases, J lost 6 bases, and 23 bases lay in between. The CDR3 DNA is TGTGCCAGCAGTCCTACCCCGACCCAGACCCCGAGCGAGCAGTACTTC. Its protein product is CASSPTPTQTPSEQYF. Using reference TRBV28 and TRBJ2-7 for the parts outside the CDR3, the full variable domain is DVKVTQSSRYLVKRTGEKVFLECVQDMDHENMFWYRQDPGLGLRLIYFSYDVKMKEKGDIPEGYSVSREKKERFSLILESASTNQTSMYLCASSPTPTQTPSEQYFGPGTRLTVT.

This clonotype was counted many times. This chain joins TRBV2 and TRBJ1-5; TRBD1 might be the D (6 bases). CDR3 size: 15 residues. CDR1 and CDR2 (germline): SNHLY, FYNNEI. V lost 6 bases, J lost 5 bases, and 17 bases lay in between. CDR3 coding DNA: TGTGCCAGCAGGGAGTACCAGGGGCCCGATCAGCCCCAGCATTTT. Amino acid sequence: CASREYQGPDQPQHF.

In its sample, this clonotype was seen many times. The CDR3 DNA reads TGTGCCTGGACGGTGGGGGTATTAAATTCACCCCTCCACTTT. This encodes CAWTVGVLNSPLHF. The chain is built from TRBV30 and TRBJ1-6, with D possibly TRBD1 on 5 matching bases. The CDR3 has 14 amino acids. With 4 bases removed from V and 7 bases from J, the gap between germline ends came to 14 bases. Germline assignment: CDR1 GTSNPN and CDR2 SVGIG (reference sequence).

Regarding this clonotype: The CDR3 does not close with the conserved phenylalanine or tryptophan, likely indicating a read error. Written as DNA, the CDR3 is TGTGCCAGCAGTAAGACAGGGAGCTCTGGAAACACCATATATCTT. Its protein product is CASSKTGSSGNTIYL. The chain recombines TRBV2 with TRBJ1-3; TRBD1 agrees at 7 bases. CDR1 and CDR2 (germline): SNHLY, FYNNEI. The ends lost 5 bases at V and 0 bases at J; junction bases unmatched: 4. The CDR3 is 15 amino acids.

The chain is built from TRBV5-1 and TRBJ2-5; TRBD2 might be the D (5 bases). V was clipped by 3 bases and J by 3 bases, with 15 bases between them. Germline V gene sequence: CDR1 SGHRS, CDR2 YFSETQ. The CDR3 runs 15 residues. CDR3 region: CASSSWTEEKETQYF. The CDR3 DNA reads TGCGCCAGCAGCTCTTGGACGGAGGAGAAAGAGACCCAGTACTTC.

This clonotype was seen at least ten times. V gene TRBV20-1 combines with J gene TRBJ1-5; weak D call: TRBD1 (6 bases). The V gene lost 1 base and the J gene lost 1 base, with 14 bases spanning the gap. This CDR3 is 16 amino acids long. The germline V gene has CDR1 DFQATT and CDR2 SNEGSKA (reference sequence). CDR3 DNA: TGCAGTGCTAGAGCCAGCGGCAGGGGAAGCAATCAGCCCCAGCATTTT. Protein product: CSARASGRGSNQPQHF.

In its sample, this clonotype was seen many times. The chain links TRBV20-1 to TRBJ1-1; 7 bases align to TRBD1. The CDR3 has 14 residues. The V gene end was trimmed by 5 bases and the J gene end by 2 bases; junction bases not matched to a gene: 8. Germline values: CDR1 DFQATT, CDR2 SNEGSKA (reference sequence). For the CDR3, the DNA is TGCAGTGCTGGACCGGGGACAGTCAACACTGAAGCTTTCTTT. Its translation is CSAGPGTVNTEAFF.

This clonotype was detected only a few times. This rearrangement joins TRBV5-1 to TRBJ1-2; maybe TRBD1 (5 bases). Germline V gene data show CDR1 as SGHRS and CDR2 as YFSETQ. The CDR3 length is 14 residues. Trimming shortened V by 6 bases and J by 7 bases, and 19 bases separated the two germline ends. This chain's CDR3 is CASTPDRGPAGYTF. The CDR3 DNA reads TGCGCCAGCACCCCTGACCGGGGACCAGCTGGCTACACCTTC.

The chain has TRBV5-1 and TRBJ1-2; TRBD1 might be the D (6 bases). This CDR3 has 13 amino acids. Trimming removed 0 bases from V and 12 bases from J, with 15 bases in between. Germline CDR1 reads SGHRS; CDR2 reads YFSETQ. CDR3 amino acids: CASSLVQGRTNTF. Here the CDR3 DNA reads TGCGCCAGCAGCTTGGTACAGGGCAGGACGAACACCTTC.

The gene calls are TRBV7-9 and TRBJ2-7, with 9 bases aligning to TRBD2. The CDR3 sequence is 15 residues long. In germline, CDR1 is SEHNR, CDR2 FQNEAQ (reference sequence). V shed 8 bases and J 6 bases; nucleotides not matched to a gene: 14. Here the CDR3 reads CASAIRGEAGGEQYF. DNA for the CDR3: TGTGCCAGCGCCATAAGGGGGGAAGCGGGGGGCGAGCAGTACTTC.

This clonotype was detected many times. Mismatch with germline at one junction end may stem from a read error. This chain links TRBV5-1 with TRBJ1-1; 9 nucleotides agree with TRBD1. Germline V gene data show CDR1 as SGHRS and CDR2 as YFSETQ. CDR3 length equals 14 residues. This chain's CDR3 is CASTGTGGGTEAFF. CDR3 sequence (DNA): TGTGCCAGCACCGGAACAGGGGGCGGCACTGAAGCTTTCTTT. The full variable domain, with the rest looked up from reference TRBV5-1 and TRBJ1-1, is KAGVTQTPRYLIKTRGQQVTLSCSPISGHRSVSWYQQTPGQGLQFLFEYFSETQRNKGNFPGRFSGRQFSNSRSEMNVSTLELGDSALYLCASTGTGGGTEAFFGQGTRLTVV.

For this clonotype: Since the CDR3 does not end with the conserved phenylalanine or tryptophan, this likely comes from a read error. The V and J genes are TRBV9 and TRBJ1-6; 7 bases align to TRBD1. This CDR3 region has 15 residues. J lost 7 bases, V lost 2 bases, and 6 bases had no gene match. Germline CDR1 and CDR2: SGDLS and YYNGEE. The CDR3 protein is CASSVRGQTNSPLHC. DNA for the CDR3: TGTGCCAGCAGCGTGAGGGGACAGACCAATTCACCCCTCCACTGT.

This clonotype has at least ten counts. For the CDR3, the DNA is TGTGCCAGCTCAAGGGGACAGGGAAGTTATGAGCAGTTCTTC. Protein sequence: CASSRGQGSYEQFF. V gene TRBV18 combines with J gene TRBJ2-1; 9 bases line up with TRBD1. Germline V gene lookup returns CDR1 KGHSH and CDR2 LQKENI. The V and J ends lost 5 bases and 8 bases, in that order; junction bases with no gene match: 7. The CDR3 is made up of 14 amino acids.

The chain carries TRBV6-2 or TRBV6-3 and TRBJ2-7, with a tentative D call TRBD1 (6 bases). Germline CDR1 MNHEY, CDR2 SVGEGT. The CDR3 covers 15 residues. The V gene lost 6 bases and the J gene lost 3 bases, with 18 bases spanning the gap. The DNA of the CDR3 is TGTGCCAGCAGGGTAGCACAGGGATGGAGCTACGAGCAGTACTTC. This codes for CASRVAQGWSYEQYF.

The chain is built from TRBV11-3 and TRBJ2-3; TRBD2 is a possible D gene (6 bases). Germline CDR1 reads SGHNT; CDR2 reads YENEEA. V dropped 4 bases and J dropped 4 bases, with 18 bases sitting between them. The CDR3 sequence is 16 residues long. CDR3 protein: CASSYRASVWADTQYF. CDR3 bases: TGTGCCAGCAGCTACCGGGCTAGCGTTTGGGCAGATACGCAGTATTTT.